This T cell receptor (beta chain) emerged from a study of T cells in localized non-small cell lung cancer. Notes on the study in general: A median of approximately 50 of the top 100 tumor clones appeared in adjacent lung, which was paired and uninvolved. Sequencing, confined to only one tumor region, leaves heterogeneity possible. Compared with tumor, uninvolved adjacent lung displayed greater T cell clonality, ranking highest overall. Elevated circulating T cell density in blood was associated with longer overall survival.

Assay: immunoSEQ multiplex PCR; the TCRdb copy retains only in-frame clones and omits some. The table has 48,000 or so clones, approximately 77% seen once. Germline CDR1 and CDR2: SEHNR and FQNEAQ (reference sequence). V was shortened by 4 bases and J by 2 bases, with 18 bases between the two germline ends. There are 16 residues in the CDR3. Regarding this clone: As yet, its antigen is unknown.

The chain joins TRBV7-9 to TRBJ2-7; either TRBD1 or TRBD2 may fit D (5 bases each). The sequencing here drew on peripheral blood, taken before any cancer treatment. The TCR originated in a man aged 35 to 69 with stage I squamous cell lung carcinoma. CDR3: CASSSTSLGTAYEQYF. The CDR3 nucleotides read TGTGCCAGCAGCTCCACATCGCTAGGGACCGCCTACGAGCAGTACTTC. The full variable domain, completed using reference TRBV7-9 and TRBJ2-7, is DTGVSQNPRHKITKRGQNVTFRCDPISEHNRLYWYRQTLGQGPEFLTYFQNEAQLEKSRLLSDRFSAERPKGSFSTLEIQRTEQGDSAMYLCASSSTSLGTAYEQYFGPGTRLTVT.